This TCR beta chain was sequenced during a study of identical twins. This CDR3 has 16 amino acids. V was cut by 0 bases and J by 2 bases, with 15 bases left in between. Germline lookup yields CDR1 DFQATT and CDR2 SNEGSKA (reference sequence). Using its own MiXCR run on the 5' RACE reads, TCRdb lists one record per CDR3 protein. The repertoire holds 420,000 or so distinct CDR3 sequences, with about 18% as singletons. The sequence derives from a man aged 50 to 59 in good health. Source material: naive T cells sorted from blood. V gene TRBV20-1 combines with J gene TRBJ2-3, with D maybe TRBD1 (6 bases). CDR3 DNA sequence: TGCAGTGCTAGAGATCCGCGGCAGGGGTCCACAGATACGCAGTATTTT. It translates to CSARDPRQGSTDTQYF.